The 10 T cell receptor beta chains below all came from one sample that was sequenced in a study of blood T cell repertoires in COVID-19. Clones were sequenced by immunoSEQ multiplex PCR, and TCRdb holds only the in-frame ones, with some missing. The sample holds 140,000 to 150,000 clones; around 84% are singletons and the top ten take more than 8.5%. Source material: peripheral blood. These receptors came from a man aged 60 to 69 with active or convalescent COVID-19.

V gene TRBV29-1 combines with J gene TRBJ1-1; weak D call: TRBD1 (5 bases). This CDR3 has 17 residues. The germline V gene encodes CDR1 SQVTM and CDR2 ANQGSEA. Trimming pared 3 bases from V and 0 bases from J, leaving 20 bases between. DNA of the CDR3: TGCAGCGTTGATTCCTTCAGGGTAGGGATAATGAACACTGAAGCTTTCTTT. Protein sequence: CSVDSFRVGIMNTEAFF.

The chain employs TRBV27 and TRBJ2-2; TRBD2 agrees at 14 bases. Germline V gene data show CDR1 as MNHEY and CDR2 as SMNVEV (reference sequence). This CDR3 has 16 residues. V was clipped by 6 bases and J by 4 bases; unmatched bases: 4. The CDR3 sequence: CASSRLAGGPTGELFF. In DNA, the CDR3 is TGTGCCAGCAGCCGACTAGCGGGAGGGCCCACCGGGGAGCTGTTTTTT.

Only one count was recorded for this clone. The V and J genes are TRBV7-9 and TRBJ2-1; D might be TRBD2 (6 bases). The V end was cut by 3 bases, the J end by 4 bases, with 16 bases between. CDR1 SEHNR and CDR2 FQNEAQ come from the germline V gene (reference sequence). CDR3 size: 16 residues. CDR3: CASSFDTSSYYNEQFF. The CDR3 DNA reads TGTGCCAGCAGCTTCGACACTAGCTCCTATTACAATGAGCAGTTCTTC.

V usage is TRBV2 and J usage is TRBJ2-2, with 8 bases identical to TRBD1. Germline lookup yields CDR1 SNHLY and CDR2 FYNNEI. The CDR3 loop spans 13 amino acids. After removal of 6 bases from V and 6 bases from J, the junction contained 3 bases not matched to a gene. CDR3 loop: CASRTGVAGELFF. Here the CDR3 DNA reads TGTGCCAGCAGGACAGGGGTTGCCGGGGAGCTGTTTTTT. Complete variable domain (other parts from reference TRBV2 and TRBJ2-2): EPEVTQTPSHQVTQMGQEVILRCVPISNHLYFYWYRQILGQKVEFLVSFYNNEISEKSEIFDDQFSVERPDGSNFTLKIRSTKLEDSAMYFCASRTGVAGELFFGEGSRLTVL.

The chain joins TRBV18 to TRBJ2-3; 9 positions match TRBD2. This CDR3 contains 15 residues. V dropped 2 bases and J dropped 5; count of bases not matched to a gene: 5. Germline lookup yields CDR1 KGHSH and CDR2 LQKENI. CDR3 in amino acids: CASSPVAGAGDTQYF. CDR3 coding DNA: TGTGCCAGCTCACCAGTAGCGGGAGCCGGAGATACGCAGTATTTT.

The CDR3 sequence: CASSIPGLAGGRDEQFF. The CDR3 DNA sequence: TGTGCCAGTAGTATACCGGGACTAGCGGGAGGGAGAGATGAGCAGTTCTTC. The chain recombines TRBV19 with TRBJ2-1, with TRBD2 identical over 16 bases. Germline-derived CDR1 and CDR2 are LNHDA and SQIVND (reference sequence). Trimming removed 2 bases from V and 8 bases from J; junction bases left unmatched: 6. The CDR3 consists of 17 residues. The full variable domain, rest sourced from reference TRBV19 and TRBJ2-1, is DGGITQSPKYLFRKEGQNVTLSCEQNLNHDAMYWYRQDPGQGLRLIYYSQIVNDFQKGDIAEGYSVSREKKESFPLTVTSAQKNPTAFYLCASSIPGLAGGRDEQFFGPGTRLTVL.

This clone has a handful of counts. The chain recombines TRBV12-5 with TRBJ2-7, with 10 bases matching TRBD1. The CDR3 consists of 16 residues. V gave up 2 bases and J gave up 2 bases; unmatched junction bases: 6. From germline, CDR1 is LGHNT and CDR2 FRNRAP. CDR3 loop: CASGLSRTGGAYEQYF. CDR3 in DNA: TGTGCTAGTGGTTTGTCCCGGACAGGGGGGGCCTACGAGCAGTACTTC.

This chain links TRBV24-1 with TRBJ2-1, with D possibly being TRBD2 (6 bases). Per the germline V gene, CDR1 is KGHDR and CDR2 is SFDVKD. CDR3 length: 17 residues. V was cut by 3 bases and J by 0 bases, with 14 bases left in between. In DNA, the CDR3 is TGTGCCACCAGTGATCCTGGCGGGGAGAGCTCCTACAATGAGCAGTTCTTC. Residues: CATSDPGGESSYNEQFF.

This clone has a handful of counts. This chain connects TRBV4-3 to TRBJ2-5; D might be TRBD1 (6 bases). V was trimmed by 2 bases and J by 1 base, leaving 11 bases between them. The CDR3 runs 15 residues. Germline V gene lookup returns CDR1 LGHNA and CDR2 YSLEER. The CDR3 nucleotides are TGCGCCAGCAGCCAACCACAGGGCGTCCAAGAGACCCAGTACTTC. Translating gives CASSQPQGVQETQYF.

This clone was detected once. Written as DNA, the CDR3 is TGTGCCAGCAGCTTAGCCGGGACACTGTCCTACAATGAGCAGTTCTTC. This sequence encodes CASSLAGTLSYNEQFF. This chain connects TRBV11-3 to TRBJ2-1, with a weak D call TRBD1 (6 bases). V was clipped by 1 base and J by 1 base, with 11 bases between them. The germline gives CDR1 SGHNT, CDR2 YENEEA. The CDR3 length is 16 residues.